A single sample is the source of the 30 T cell receptor beta chains below, sequenced in a study of cytomegalovirus exposure and HLA in healthy donors. 13 Jbeta primers and 60 Vbeta primers were used for the PCR. Measured with immunoSEQ multiplex PCR; TCRdb has only the in-frame clones, and not every one. The profile shows approximately 160,000 clones, roughly four fifths of them singletons. The sample consisted of PBMCs. Receptors originate from a man aged 35-49 years in good health and CMV-seronegative.

The gene calls are TRBV2 and TRBJ1-1, with a weak D call TRBD1 (6 bases). Trimming cost V 7 bases and J 3 bases, with 15 bases left between them. The CDR3 runs 14 residues. The germline gives CDR1 SNHLY, CDR2 FYNNEI. CDR3: CASTGQFRDTEAFF. DNA for the CDR3: TGTGCCAGCACTGGACAGTTTCGGGACACTGAAGCTTTCTTT.

The chain employs TRBV5-6 and TRBJ1-3; 8 bases are shared with TRBD1. Germline loops: CDR1 SGHDT, CDR2 YYEEEE. Trimming took 6 bases from V and 4 from J; bases not matched to a gene: 9. The CDR3 has 15 amino acids. The CDR3 sequence: CASTSYRDRGNTIYF. The CDR3 DNA reads TGTGCCAGCACCAGCTACCGGGACAGGGGAAACACCATATATTTT.

The CDR3 bases are TGTGCCAGCTCTCCGGGCAGGGACGAGCAGTACTTC. It is translated as CASSPGRDEQYF. The J gene is TRBJ2-7, the V gene TRBV18, with TRBD1 as a possible D gene (5 bases). Between the trimmed V and J ends, which lost 6 bases and 5 bases, there was a span of 11 bases. CDR1 and CDR2 from the germline V gene are KGHSH and LQKENI. The CDR3 spans 12 residues.

V usage is TRBV5-1 and J usage is TRBJ1-2, with a tentative D call TRBD1 (5 bases). The CDR3 loop spans 15 amino acids. Germline-derived CDR1 and CDR2 are SGHRS and YFSETQ. V was trimmed by 0 bases and J by 2 bases, leaving 11 bases between them. The chain's CDR3 is CASSLGGAPNYGYTF. The CDR3 coding sequence is TGCGCCAGCAGCTTGGGGGGCGCTCCCAACTATGGCTACACCTTC.

This sequence joins TRBV6-5 and TRBJ2-5; 11 bases fit TRBD2. Germline CDR1 is MNHEY and CDR2 is SVGAGI. The CDR3 covers 16 residues. V was pared by 1 base and J by 6 bases, with 7 bases of the junction left unmatched. The CDR3 region is CASSYYTSGSGKTQYF. CDR3 nucleotides: TGTGCCAGCAGTTACTACACTAGCGGGAGTGGAAAGACCCAGTACTTC.

The V and J genes are TRBV11-2 and TRBJ2-2; 11 bases are a match to TRBD2. The germline CDR1 and CDR2 sequences are SGHAT and FQNNGV. V trimming: 5 bases; J trimming: 4 bases; junction bases outside the gene matches: 3. This CDR3 comprises 15 residues. The CDR3 sequence is CASSPGLAGTGELFF. The CDR3 DNA is TGTGCCAGCAGCCCCGGACTAGCGGGCACCGGGGAGCTGTTTTTT.

There are a few counts of this clone. CDR3 sequence: CASRYSYEQYF. Written as DNA, the CDR3 is TGTGCCAGCAGATACAGCTACGAGCAGTACTTC. The chain couples TRBV28 to TRBJ2-7; no definite D call. The CDR3 length is 11 residues. V lost 6 bases to trimming and J lost 3 bases, with 6 bases between them. Germline V lookup: CDR1 MDHEN, CDR2 SYDVKM.

The genes are TRBV5-3 and TRBJ1-1; D is ambiguous. TRBV5-3 is known as an ORF, though its function is uncertain. The V end was cut by 2 bases, the J end by 0 bases, with 5 bases between. The CDR3 is 13 residues long. The CDR3 DNA sequence: TGTGCCAGAAGCTTATCAGTGAACACTGAAGCTTTCTTT. Translating it yields CARSLSVNTEAFF.

This clone showed up just a few times. The chain recombines TRBV28 with TRBJ2-7; 8 nucleotides align to TRBD1. The length of the CDR3 is 14 residues. CDR1 and CDR2 from the germline V gene are MDHEN and SYDVKM. The ends lost 0 bases at V and 2 bases at J; junction bases unmatched: 0. The CDR3, as DNA: TGTGCCAGCAGTTTATGGACAGGGGCCTACGAGCAGTACTTC. Translated, it gives CASSLWTGAYEQYF.

The J gene is TRBJ2-2, the V gene TRBV25-1, with 7 bases matching TRBD2. CDR1 and CDR2 from the germline V gene are MGHDK and SYGVNS. With V trimmed by 4 bases and J by 4 bases, 9 bases remained unmatched. The CDR3 is made up of 16 amino acids. The CDR3: CASSGVPGLSTGELFF. The CDR3 DNA follows: TGTGCCAGCAGTGGGGTTCCGGGACTATCCACCGGGGAGCTGTTTTTT. Filled out from reference TRBV25-1 and TRBJ2-2, the complete variable domain reads EADIYQTPRYLVIGTGKKITLECSQTMGHDKMYWYQQDPGMELHLIHYSYGVNSTEKGDLSSESTVSRIRTEHFPLTLESARPSHTSQYLCASSGVPGLSTGELFFGEGSRLTVL.

This clone was counted once. The chain recombines TRBV5-1 with TRBJ2-7, with 8 bases lining up with TRBD1. This CDR3 is 12 amino acids long. The junction had 4 bases not matched to a gene; V was cut back by 5 bases and J by 6 bases. The germline V gene has CDR1 SGHRS and CDR2 YFSETQ. CDR3 protein: CASRPDRGEQYF. CDR3 in DNA: TGCGCCAGCAGGCCAGACAGGGGCGAGCAGTACTTC. Complete variable domain (other parts from reference TRBV5-1 and TRBJ2-7): KAGVTQTPRYLIKTRGQQVTLSCSPISGHRSVSWYQQTPGQGLQFLFEYFSETQRNKGNFPGRFSGRQFSNSRSEMNVSTLELGDSALYLCASRPDRGEQYFGPGTRLTVT.

The chain links TRBV6-1 to TRBJ1-2, with D unresolved. V was pared by 4 bases and J by 4 bases, with 13 bases between. This CDR3 contains 14 residues. Germline V CDR1 and CDR2: MNHNS, SASEGT. This chain's CDR3 is CASSGGVAFYGYTF. The CDR3 region has the DNA TGTGCCAGCAGTGGGGGAGTTGCCTTCTATGGCTACACCTTC.

The rearrangement joins TRBV7-9 to TRBJ1-3; D is ambiguous. The ends were cut back, 5 bases at V and 0 bases at J, with 14 bases in the middle. The CDR3 has 16 amino acids. Germline V gene sequence: CDR1 SEHNR, CDR2 FQNEAQ (reference sequence). DNA of the CDR3: TGTGCCAGCAGCGCCCGGGGTTCGTTCTCTGGAAACACCATATATTTT. Its translation is CASSARGSFSGNTIYF.

This chain connects TRBV6-1 to TRBJ2-7, with TRBD1 matching 7 bases. The ends lost 6 bases at V and 1 base at J; junction bases unmatched: 3. CDR1 is MNHNS and CDR2 is SASEGT in the germline V gene. CDR3 length: 13 amino acids. The CDR3: CASSPRGSYEQYV. The CDR3 DNA sequence: TGTGCCAGCAGCCCCAGGGGGTCCTACGAGCAGTACGTC.

As concerns this clone: One junction end disagrees with the germline gene, perhaps due to a read error. V and J are TRBV25-1 and TRBJ2-1; TRBD1 is a possible D gene (5 bases). The germline V gene encodes CDR1 MGHDK and CDR2 SYGVNS. CDR3 length equals 13 residues. CDR3 region: CASTIDRDNERFF. CDR3 sequence (DNA): TGTGCCAGCACCATTGACAGAGACAATGAGCGGTTCTTC.

The chain employs TRBV30 and TRBJ2-3, with D unresolved. This CDR3 region has 11 residues. Trimming removed 4 bases at V and 0 bases at J, with 2 bases between. Germline V lookup: CDR1 GTSNPN, CDR2 SVGIG (reference sequence). CDR3 in amino acids: CAWTSTDTQYF. The CDR3 DNA is TGTGCCTGGACTAGCACAGATACGCAGTATTTT.

V and J are TRBV7-2 and TRBJ2-2; D might be TRBD1 (5 bases). The CDR3 extends over 15 amino acids. Germline V gene lookup returns CDR1 SGHTA and CDR2 FQGNSA. Trimming pared 5 bases from V and 4 bases from J, leaving 14 bases between. CDR3 in amino acids: CASSLRDFGTGELFF. Here the CDR3 DNA reads TGTGCCAGCAGCCTCAGGGATTTCGGCACCGGGGAGCTGTTTTTT.

The chain is built from TRBV11-3 and TRBJ2-3, with TRBD2 matching over 8 bases. The CDR3 extends over 12 amino acids. Looked up from germline, CDR1 is SGHNT and CDR2 is YENEEA. V gave up 5 bases and J gave up 6 bases; unmatched junction bases: 1. The CDR3 coding sequence is TGTGCCAGCAGCCGCGGGGGGGATACGCAGTATTTT. Its translation: CASSRGGDTQYF.

V gene TRBV2 combines with J gene TRBJ1-2, with TRBD1 matching 7 bases. The CDR3 extends over 13 amino acids. The germline CDR1 and CDR2 sequences are SNHLY and FYNNEI. V trimming: 5 bases; J trimming: 6 bases; junction bases outside the gene matches: 6. The CDR3 nucleotides are TGTGCCAGCAGTAGGAGGACAGGAGATGGCTACACCTTC. This sequence encodes CASSRRTGDGYTF.

This chain uses TRBV5-3 with TRBJ2-4, with TRBD1 as a possible D gene (6 bases). TRBV5-3 is an open reading frame whose function is uncertain. With 5 bases removed from V and 0 bases from J, the gap between germline ends came to 18 bases. The CDR3 consists of 17 residues. The CDR3 DNA is TGTGCCAGAAGACCACGTACAGGGCCCCTAGCCAAAAACATTCAGTACTTC. It codes for CARRPRTGPLAKNIQYF.

This chain joins TRBV11-2 and TRBJ1-3, with D unresolved. The CDR3 is 17 residues long. In germline, CDR1 is SGHAT, CDR2 FQNNGV. Trimming pared 5 bases from V and 0 bases from J, leaving 17 bases between. CDR3 amino acids: CASSRRGVSSSGNTIYF. Written as DNA, the CDR3 is TGTGCCAGCAGCCGGCGCGGGGTGTCGAGCTCTGGAAACACCATATATTTT.

This clone turned up a few times. V and J are TRBV9 and TRBJ1-1; 8 bases align to TRBD1. Germline trimming cut 3 bases from V and 4 bases from J; bases unmatched to any gene: 5. In germline, CDR1 is SGDLS, CDR2 YYNGEE. The CDR3 has 14 residues. This CDR3 reads CASSARQGTTEAFF. CDR3 DNA: TGTGCCAGCAGCGCACGACAGGGGACCACTGAAGCTTTCTTT.

The chain carries TRBV7-2 and TRBJ1-2; 11 nucleotides align to TRBD1. From germline, CDR1 is SGHTA and CDR2 FQGNSA. J was trimmed by 8 bases and V by 4 bases; bases with no gene match: 9. This CDR3 contains 15 residues. CDR3: CASSSLGQGATGYTF. Here the CDR3 DNA reads TGTGCCAGCAGCTCCCTTGGACAGGGGGCGACGGGCTACACCTTC.

The CDR3, as DNA: TGCGCCAGCAGCTGGGGGAGCGGGAGGGGCAATGAGCAGTTCTTC. Encoded protein: CASSWGSGRGNEQFF. V is TRBV5-1 and J is TRBJ2-1, with 10 bases that match TRBD2. The CDR3 length is 15 residues. V shed 3 bases and J 6 bases; nucleotides not matched to a gene: 6. CDR1 and CDR2 from the germline V gene are SGHRS and YFSETQ.

The chain employs TRBV19 and TRBJ1-2; D is uncertain. The CDR3 is 15 residues long. CDR1 and CDR2 (germline): LNHDA, SQIVND (reference sequence). V shed 2 bases and J shed 4 bases, with 14 bases lying between them. The CDR3 DNA follows: TGTGCCAGTAGTATATCAGGAGGAGGAGGCTATGGCTACACCTTC. As protein: CASSISGGGGYGYTF.

V gene TRBV6-6 combines with J gene TRBJ2-5; 7 bases are a match to TRBD1. CDR3 size: 15 residues. Germline CDR1 reads MNHNY; CDR2 reads SVGAGI (reference sequence). Trimming took 7 bases from V and 2 from J; bases not matched to a gene: 10. CDR3 in amino acids: CASNQQGKGQETQYF. Written as DNA, the CDR3 is TGTGCCAGCAACCAACAGGGGAAGGGACAAGAGACCCAGTACTTC.

This chain joins TRBV6-5 and TRBJ2-4; D unclear. Germline lookup yields CDR1 MNHEY and CDR2 SVGAGI. Trimming shortened V by 5 bases and J by 2 bases, and 10 bases separated the two germline ends. CDR3 length equals 14 residues. The DNA of the CDR3 is TGTGCCAGCAGTGGAGACTCTACCAAAAACATTCAGTACTTC. Translation gives CASSGDSTKNIQYF.

This clone came up a few times. The gene calls are TRBV6-1 and TRBJ2-7, with D tentatively TRBD1 (6 bases). Trimming removed 2 bases at V and 3 bases at J, with 11 bases between. CDR1 is MNHNS and CDR2 is SASEGT in the germline V gene. This CDR3 is built from 14 residues. CDR3 DNA sequence: TGTGCCAGCAGTGAATATAGAGGGGGCTACGAGCAGTACGTC. Translating it yields CASSEYRGGYEQYV.

V usage is TRBV5-4 and J usage is TRBJ2-1, with D maybe TRBD2 (6 bases). In germline, CDR1 is SGHNT, CDR2 YYREEE (reference sequence). V dropped 1 base and J dropped 7 bases, with 18 bases sitting between them. This CDR3 comprises 16 residues. The CDR3 sequence is CASSLSRGEVWNEQFF. DNA of the CDR3: TGTGCCAGCAGCTTGTCCCGCGGGGAGGTCTGGAATGAGCAGTTCTTC.

The DNA for the CDR3 is TGTGCCAGCAGTGCGCTCCTAGCGGGAGCTACCGGGGAGCTGTTTTTT. It is translated as CASSALLAGATGELFF. The rearrangement joins TRBV6-1 to TRBJ2-2; 10 nucleotides agree with TRBD2. Germline CDR1 MNHNS, CDR2 SASEGT. Losses at the gene ends were 4 bases for V and 5 bases for J; bases not matched to a gene: 7. This CDR3 spans 16 amino acids.